This T cell receptor (beta chain) was documented in a study of shared clonotypes between healthy human individuals (dated by TCRdb to about 2020). About the study as a whole: A couple of women and three men aged 18 to 49 years were included in the cohort. Blood TCR repertoires of about five healthy adults were deeply sequenced to estimate repertoire size and the extent of clonotype sharing between individuals. Different laboratories and diverse techniques were used to prepare libraries and sequence TCR repertoires, to increase sequencing depth and limit assay-specific biases. Per donor, three plates each were used for CD4 naive and CD4 memory, two for CD8 naive, and one for CD8 memory. Each donor's leukapheresis produced roughly between about 0.9 and 9.5 billion PBMCs.

Using the deep immunoSEQ assay, multiplex PCR amplified TCR CDR3 regions from genomic DNA. Extracted genomic DNA from each cell subset was spread evenly across all wells of several immunoSEQ 96-well plates, with each plate serving as a replicate. For sorted subsets, approximately 200 ng of genomic DNA, equivalent to 30,000 or so T cell genomes, went into each replicate PCR. Purified libraries were measured with a Qubit 3.0 fluorometer, size-checked on a Bioanalyzer 2100, and measured again with the KAPA Library Quantification kit. A separate single-read 150-cycle Illumina NextSeq 550 flow cell was used to sequence each immunoSEQ 96-well plate. In the original analysis: Because the immunoSEQ output held only junctional sequences and lacked quality scores, the filtering could not match the filtering applied to full-length reads. To assign V/J genes and CDR3, sequences were annotated against IMGT germline references using PyIR, a Python wrapper for IgBLAST v1.9. Reads were removed for weak V/J assignments (E-value above 1e-6), missing CDR3, stop codons, out-of-frame junctions, or ambiguous translated residues. A V3J clonotype was defined by an identical inferred V gene, J gene, and CDR3 amino acid sequence. The percentage overlap between two repertoires was calculated by dividing the number of shared unique clonotypes by the size of the smaller repertoire. Three approaches were used to assess repertoire richness: RTK rarefaction, the Chao1 estimator, and Recon v2.1 estimates of unobserved clonotypes. OLGA was used to compute generation probabilities for all TCRbeta clonotypes that the gDNA method yielded from a handful of donors. This immuneACCESS table, as held by TCRdb, lists in-frame sequences with V and J called but not all clones. Of the missing ones, under half trace to an unresolved V gene in checked studies; the others have no known cause. V and J calls and clone size come straight from that table; D and trimming were deduced from the DNA. The sample includes 2 million to 2.5 million clones, with approximately 95% observed a single time. Roughly 1% of the sample is taken by the ten largest.

Trimming removed 2 bases from V and 1 base from J; the gene matches leave 12 bases unexplained. Spanning cysteine to phenylalanine, the CDR3 consists of 18 amino acids. Only CDR3 DNA remains: 54 bases, in frame from the first base. The germline V gene supplies CDR1 MDHEN and CDR2 SYDVKM. Overall study results and their limits: Based on pairwise subsampling, the degree of clonotype sharing among donors was expected to be affected by sequencing depth. Compared with non-shared clonotypes, clonotypes shared by all four sorted-subset donors had higher generation probabilities. The genetic and exposure-history diversity represented was limited by the small number of donors. Even with the large sequencing depth, rarefaction of the sorted-subset datasets indicated that sequencing was incomplete. Sampling was restricted to blood, and TCR repertoires in tissues likely differ from the TCR repertoires found in blood. Naive subsets generally had larger estimated clonotype richness than memory subsets. When a few donors were compared, the shared fraction of clonotypes was about 5% for naive CD4, 3.5% to 4% for naive CD8, more than 2% for memory CD4, and 0.35% to 0.4% for memory CD8.

This clone was seen just once. This clone's antigen is unknown. Base qualities are missing; no much larger clone stands one base away. CD8 naive samples consisted of CD45RO-negative cells that were positively selected for CCR7, yielding a CD45RA+CCR7+ population without TemRA cells. Donors were healthy HIV-negative adults with no recently reported acute infections or vaccinations. Every donor was a Caucasian adult living in Nashville, Tennessee, USA. Blood was collected by leukapheresis, and PBMCs were isolated by Ficoll-Histopaque density gradient centrifugation and then cryopreserved in liquid nitrogen vapor phase. Analytical flow cytometry was used to check the purity and quantity of each magnetically sorted T cell population. Genomic DNA was isolated from each sorted fraction and quantified by UV absorbance on a Nanodrop 2000c.

The sample consisted of naive CD8+ T cells sorted from blood. The meaning of the sample's cell subset or site label: CD45RA+CCR7+. The source is a man aged 18-30 years in good health. This chain is built from TRBV28 and TRBJ2-7; TRBD1 aligns with 9 central bases. The bases read TGTGCCAGCAGTTTAAAATCCCTCGGGACAGGGTATTCCTACGAGCAGTACTTC. It translates to CASSLKSLGTGYSYEQYF. This CDR3, with the reference TRBV28 and TRBJ2-7 proteins standing in past its ends, gives the full variable domain DVKVTQSSRYLVKRTGEKVFLECVQDMDHENMFWYRQDPGLGLRLIYFSYDVKMKEKGDIPEGYSVSREKKERFSLILESASTNQTSMYLCASSLKSLGTGYSYEQYFGPGTRLTVT.